Listed here are 11 T cell receptor beta chains from one sample, sequenced in a study of cytomegalovirus exposure and HLA in healthy donors (dated by TCRdb to 2015 to 2018). Library preparation was by the immunoSEQ multiplex PCR assay. A mixture of 60 forward primers for TCR Vbeta segments and 13 reverse primers for TCR Jbeta segments was used in the multiplex PCR. What TCRdb holds here is the immuneACCESS table cut down to in-frame rearrangements. Part of the clones is not present; checked against another copy, under half of the missing clones reflect an unresolved V gene, and the others are unexplained. Within this sample are under 200,000 clones, with 82% of them counted one time only. Of the sample, approximately 1.5% falls within the top ten clones. The sample taken for sequencing was PBMCs. Receptor source: a male donor in good health and CMV-seronegative.

About this clone: Relative to the germline gene, one junction end is altered; a read error may explain this. V is TRBV11-2 and J is TRBJ2-3, with TRBD2 identical over 14 bases. This CDR3 is built from 13 residues. Germline lookup yields CDR1 SGHAT and CDR2 FQNNGV. The CDR3 region is CASSSPTSGRALF. In DNA, the CDR3 is TGTGCCAGCAGCTCCCCGACTAGCGGGAGGGCCCTTTTT. Full variable domain (remainder filled in from reference TRBV11-2 and TRBJ2-3): EAGVAQSPRYKIIEKRQSVAFWCNPISGHATLYWYQQILGQGPKLLIQFQNNGVVDDSQLPKDRFSAERLKGVDSTLKIQPAKLEDSAVYLCASSSPTSGRALFGPGTRLTVL.

This chain uses TRBV2 with TRBJ2-7, with 10 bases identical to TRBD2. The length of the CDR3 is 15 residues. Trimming cost V 6 bases and J 6 bases; bases outside gene matches: 11. Germline CDR1 SNHLY, CDR2 FYNNEI. CDR3 loop: CASSLASGSFGEQYF. CDR3 nucleotides: TGTGCCAGCAGCCTCGCTAGCGGGAGTTTTGGCGAGCAGTACTTC. Full variable domain (remainder filled in from reference TRBV2 and TRBJ2-7): EPEVTQTPSHQVTQMGQEVILRCVPISNHLYFYWYRQILGQKVEFLVSFYNNEISEKSEIFDDQFSVERPDGSNFTLKIRSTKLEDSAMYFCASSLASGSFGEQYFGPGTRLTVT.

CDR3 bases: TGTGCCAGTATTGGACAGGGGGCCTACAGGTCACCCCTCCACTTT. Residues: CASIGQGAYRSPLHF. The rearrangement joins TRBV19 to TRBJ1-6; 11 bases are a match to TRBD1. The trim removed 7 bases at V and 10 bases at J, leaving 9 bases unmatched. CDR3 length: 15 amino acids. Germline CDR1 reads LNHDA; CDR2 reads SQIVND (reference sequence).

The CDR3 coding sequence is TGCGCCAGCAGCTTTGGGGGACAGGGGATCTATGGCTACACCTTC. It specifies CASSFGGQGIYGYTF. J is TRBJ1-2 and V is TRBV5-1, with 10 bases lining up with TRBD1. The CDR3 extends over 15 amino acids. Germline V gene lookup returns CDR1 SGHRS and CDR2 YFSETQ. After removal of 2 bases from V and 4 bases from J, the junction contained 5 bases not matched to a gene.

This clone was seen once. The junction and the germline gene differ at one end; a read error may be behind it. The rearrangement links TRBV7-9 to TRBJ2-7; 8 bases are shared with TRBD1. This CDR3 has 14 amino acids. Germline CDR1 reads SEHNR; CDR2 reads FQNEAQ (reference sequence). CDR3 sequence: CSSSQTTGVRGQYF. The CDR3 nucleotides read TGTTCCAGCAGCCAAACGACAGGGGTACGCGGGCAGTACTTC.

The chain carries TRBV5-1 and TRBJ1-2; 7 positions agree with TRBD1. This CDR3 is 14 amino acids long. Per germline, CDR1 SGHRS and CDR2 YFSETQ. V shed 1 base and J 5 bases; nucleotides not matched to a gene: 5. The CDR3 region has the DNA TGCGCCAGCAGCTTGACAGGGGCGGTATATGGCTACACCTTC. It encodes CASSLTGAVYGYTF.

This chain connects TRBV7-3 to TRBJ2-1, with 9 bases that match TRBD1. V trimming: 4 bases; J trimming: 3 bases; junction bases outside the gene matches: 4. The CDR3 runs to 15 residues. Germline V gene lookup returns CDR1 SGHTA and CDR2 FQGTGA. CDR3 bases: TGTGCCAGCAGCTCCGACAGGGGGAACTACAATGAGCAGTTCTTC. Translated: CASSSDRGNYNEQFF.

The rearrangement uses TRBV4-2 and TRBJ2-7; D unclear. The V gene's germline CDR1 is LGHNA and CDR2 YNFKEQ. Trimming removed 4 bases at V and 2 bases at J, with 9 bases between. This CDR3 has 13 residues. As DNA, the CDR3 is TGTGCCAGCAGCCCTGGGCCAACCTACGAGCAGTACTTC. Encoded protein: CASSPGPTYEQYF.

The rearrangement joins TRBV6-6 to TRBJ2-5; tentatively, D is TRBD1 (6 bases). The germline CDR1 and CDR2 sequences are MNHNY and SVGAGI (reference sequence). This CDR3 has 13 residues. V lost 6 bases and J 1 base, leaving 9 bases between the germline ends. CDR3: CASRVQGQETQYF. The DNA for the CDR3 is TGTGCCAGCAGAGTACAGGGCCAAGAGACCCAGTACTTC.

The rearrangement links TRBV6-6 to TRBJ2-7; D gene ambiguous. CDR3 length: 16 residues. V was pared by 10 bases and J by 5 bases, with 27 bases between. Germline V CDR1 and CDR2: MNHNY, SVGAGI (reference sequence). In DNA, the CDR3 is TGTGCCACCTCGAGTACTTGGCAGGCCCCCCTTAACGAGCAGTACTTC. Its translation: CATSSTWQAPLNEQYF.

This chain joins TRBV4-3 and TRBJ1-1; 9 positions agree with TRBD1. The V segment lost 2 bases and the J segment 7 bases; nucleotides outside the gene matches: 8. This CDR3 is 15 amino acids long. Germline-derived CDR1 and CDR2 are LGHNA and YSLEER. The CDR3 sequence: CASSQTGTGKSEAFF. The CDR3 nucleotides read TGCGCCAGCAGCCAAACCGGGACAGGGAAGAGTGAAGCTTTCTTT.